Shown below are 14 T cell receptor beta chains from a single sample sequenced in a study of Ad26.COV2.S vaccination and SARS-CoV-2 variants. TCRdb keeps only in-frame clones here, not all; method: immunoSEQ multiplex PCR. The data contain under 400,000 clones, more than 75% of them seen just once; the ten biggest clones take up more than 3%. Noted treatment: roughly 20 received Ad26.COV2.S at low or high dose, single or two shots; several received placebo; per-sample allocation not given. On day 63 after the first injection, vaccine and placebo recipients gave samples. Sample: peripheral blood, taken in a trial of Ad26.COV2.S vaccine versus placebo. Receptor source: a person between 18 and 60 years old who received the Ad26.COV2.S COVID-19 vaccine or a placebo.

The chain employs TRBV6-2 or TRBV6-3 and TRBJ2-5; 9 bases line up with TRBD2. Looked up from germline, CDR1 is MNHEY and CDR2 is SVGEGT. The trim removed 6 bases at V and 5 bases at J, leaving 4 bases unmatched. This CDR3 has 13 amino acids. The CDR3, as DNA: TGTGCCAGCAGCGGGACTAGCCTGGAGACCCAGTACTTC. As protein: CASSGTSLETQYF.

The chain carries TRBV7-2 and TRBJ1-1; 7 positions match TRBD1. The CDR3 sequence is 16 residues long. Looked up from germline, CDR1 is SGHTA and CDR2 is FQGNSA. V trimming: 4 bases; J trimming: 0 bases; junction bases outside the gene matches: 8. As DNA, the CDR3 is TGTGCCAGCAGCTCACAGGAGGGGGCCTTGAACACTGAAGCTTTCTTT. Amino acid sequence: CASSSQEGALNTEAFF.

This sequence joins TRBV7-9 and TRBJ2-3; 7 nucleotides align to TRBD2. CDR3 length: 15 residues. Trimming cost V 4 bases and J 0 bases; bases outside gene matches: 4. CDR1 is SEHNR and CDR2 is FQNEAQ in the germline V gene (reference sequence). In DNA form, the CDR3 reads TGTGCCAGCAGCTCCAGCGGGGAAAGCACAGATACGCAGTATTTT. It translates to CASSSSGESTDTQYF. The full variable domain, rest sourced from reference TRBV7-9 and TRBJ2-3, is DTGVSQNPRHKITKRGQNVTFRCDPISEHNRLYWYRQTLGQGPEFLTYFQNEAQLEKSRLLSDRFSAERPKGSFSTLEIQRTEQGDSAMYLCASSSSGESTDTQYFGPGTRLTVL.

In nucleotides, the CDR3 is TGCGCCAGCAGAGCCGGGACAGGGGCTTTCTATGGCTACACCTTC. Amino acids: CASRAGTGAFYGYTF. The J gene is TRBJ1-2, the V gene TRBV4-1; TRBD1 matches at 10 bases. The junction had 8 bases not matched to a gene; V was cut back by 6 bases and J by 4 bases. There are 15 residues in the CDR3. The germline V gene has CDR1 MGHRA and CDR2 YSYEKL.

The chain uses TRBV5-1 and TRBJ1-1, with D perhaps matching TRBD1 (5 bases). Germline-derived CDR1 and CDR2 are SGHRS and YFSETQ. The CDR3 contains 17 residues. Between the trimmed V and J ends, which lost 5 bases and 1 base, there was a span of 21 bases. CDR3 sequence (DNA): TGCGCCAGCAGGACCCCCCCCCAGACAGCCGAGAACACTGAAGCTTTCTTT. As protein: CASRTPPQTAENTEAFF.

The chain combines TRBV4-1 with TRBJ1-2; D is possibly TRBD1 (6 bases). Germline lookup yields CDR1 MGHRA and CDR2 YSYEKL. Trimming pared 0 bases from V and 4 bases from J, leaving 12 bases between. This CDR3 has 15 amino acids. Here the CDR3 reads CASSQEGGRLYGYTF. Written as DNA, the CDR3 is TGCGCCAGCAGCCAAGAGGGGGGGCGTCTCTATGGCTACACCTTC.

The chain carries TRBV30 and TRBJ2-7; 9 positions match TRBD1. V was pared by 2 bases and J by 2 bases, with 4 bases of the junction left unmatched. Germline V gives CDR1 GTSNPN, CDR2 SVGIG (reference sequence). CDR3 length: 14 amino acids. The CDR3 loop reads CAWSTRQGAYEQYF. CDR3 DNA: TGTGCCTGGAGTACTAGACAGGGGGCCTACGAGCAGTACTTC.

The genes are TRBV2 and TRBJ1-1; D call uncertain. V was trimmed by 4 bases and J by 6 bases, leaving 12 bases between them. CDR3 size: 13 residues. In germline, CDR1 is SNHLY, CDR2 FYNNEI. CDR3 residues: CASSVKASAEAFF. CDR3 in DNA: TGTGCCAGCAGTGTTAAGGCGAGCGCTGAAGCTTTCTTT.

This clone has only one observation. V is TRBV14 and J is TRBJ1-3, with no clear D. V was pared by 1 base and J by 0 bases, with 13 bases between. Germline CDR1 SGHDN, CDR2 FVKESK. The CDR3 consists of 17 residues. The CDR3, as DNA: TGTGCCAGCAGCCAAGTGTCAGCGCGCTCCTCTGGAAACACCATATATTTT. This codes for CASSQVSARSSGNTIYF.

This chain joins TRBV4-1 and TRBJ1-5; TRBD1 aligns across 7 bases. The CDR3 has 16 amino acids. Germline V CDR1 and CDR2: MGHRA, YSYEKL. The V gene end was trimmed by 0 bases and the J gene end by 8 bases; junction bases not matched to a gene: 10. The DNA of the CDR3 is TGCGCCAGCAGCCAAGATAGTCGGACAGGCATTAAGCCCCAGCATTTT. The encoded protein is CASSQDSRTGIKPQHF.

The rearrangement joins TRBV27 to TRBJ2-1; D might be TRBD1 (5 bases). The CDR3 totals 14 residues. The V gene lost 4 bases and the J gene lost 3 bases, with 10 bases spanning the gap. From germline, CDR1 is MNHEY and CDR2 SMNVEV (reference sequence). The CDR3 bases are TGTGCCAGCAGTTATGGCGGACACTACAATGAGCAGTTCTTC. It translates to CASSYGGHYNEQFF.

The V gene is TRBV19, the J gene TRBJ1-6; 8 bases align to TRBD1. This CDR3 spans 13 amino acids. The J segment lost 7 bases and the V segment lost 6 bases, leaving 2 bases of the junction unmatched. CDR1 is LNHDA, CDR2 SQIVND, per germline (reference sequence). CDR3 in amino acids: CASRDRENSPLHF. CDR3 in DNA: TGTGCCAGTAGGGACAGGGAAAATTCACCCCTCCACTTT. Together with reference TRBV19 and TRBJ1-6, the CDR3 gives the full variable domain: DGGITQSPKYLFRKEGQNVTLSCEQNLNHDAMYWYRQDPGQGLRLIYYSQIVNDFQKGDIAEGYSVSREKKESFPLTVTSAQKNPTAFYLCASRDRENSPLHFGNGTRLTVT.

The chain has TRBV19 and TRBJ1-2; TRBD1 aligns across 7 bases. The J segment lost 3 bases and the V segment lost 8 bases, leaving 12 bases of the junction unmatched. The CDR3 runs 15 residues. Germline V gene lookup returns CDR1 LNHDA and CDR2 SQIVND (reference sequence). CDR3 nucleotide sequence: TGTGCCAGTCTACGGGACAGCCAATATCACTATGGCTACACCTTC. It is translated as CASLRDSQYHYGYTF.

This clone has only one observation. V is TRBV19 and J is TRBJ2-1; 8 nucleotides line up with TRBD2. V dropped 4 bases and J dropped 2; count of bases not matched to a gene: 10. The germline gives CDR1 LNHDA, CDR2 SQIVND (reference sequence). CDR3 length: 17 residues. The CDR3 bases are TGTGCCAGTAGTAATAGGGGAGCGGGGGCCCCCTACAATGAGCAGTTCTTC. Its protein is CASSNRGAGAPYNEQFF.